This T cell receptor (beta chain) was profiled in a study of cytomegalovirus exposure and HLA in healthy donors. Germline CDR1 and CDR2: MGHRA and YSYEKL. This CDR3 has 16 amino acids. Trimming cost V 2 bases and J 6 bases, with 17 bases left between them. In this sample, this clone turned up a few times. PCR amplification relied on 60 Vbeta primers (plus 13 Jbeta primers). Sequencing used immunoSEQ multiplex PCR; TCRdb keeps in-frame clones, though not all of them. The sample yields some 45,000 clones, 72% seen once. The sequence was obtained from a man aged 25-45 years in good health and CMV-seronegative. This sequence joins TRBV4-1 and TRBJ1-3; D is possibly TRBD1 (6 bases). The sample was PBMCs. The CDR3 DNA reads TGCGCCAGCAGCCAACCTGAAACAGGGAGCCAAAACACCATATATTTT. Amino acid sequence: CASSQPETGSQNTIYF.